The clone carrying this T cell receptor beta chain showed up just a few times. No antigen is known for it. CDR3 length: 12 residues. Germline V gene data show CDR1 as SGHRS and CDR2 as YFSETQ. Trimming removed 2 bases from V and 9 bases from J; junction bases left unmatched: 5. This record belongs to a study of blood T cells in healthy people across ages. Total RNA was extracted at no less than 6 micrograms per sample. General observations from the study: Across the age range, TCR beta diversity per million T cells fell in a roughly linear way. TCR beta diversity was tightly associated with the proportion of naive T cells.

A second about 7 to 12 cycle PCR used barcoded and J-beta primers. Each CDR3 protein is one row after TCRdb ran MiXCR on the 5' RACE reads. The top ten clones hold about a sixth of a sample with fewer than 1,000,000 distinct CDR3 sequences, 35% to 50% of them seen once. Sequencing input: blood. This chain uses TRBV5-1 with TRBJ2-7; 7 nucleotides match TRBD1. The clonotype comes from a man older than 75 in good health. The CDR3 region has the DNA TGCGCCAGCAGCTTTTCCGAGGGGGCGCAGTACTTC. As protein: CASSFSEGAQYF.